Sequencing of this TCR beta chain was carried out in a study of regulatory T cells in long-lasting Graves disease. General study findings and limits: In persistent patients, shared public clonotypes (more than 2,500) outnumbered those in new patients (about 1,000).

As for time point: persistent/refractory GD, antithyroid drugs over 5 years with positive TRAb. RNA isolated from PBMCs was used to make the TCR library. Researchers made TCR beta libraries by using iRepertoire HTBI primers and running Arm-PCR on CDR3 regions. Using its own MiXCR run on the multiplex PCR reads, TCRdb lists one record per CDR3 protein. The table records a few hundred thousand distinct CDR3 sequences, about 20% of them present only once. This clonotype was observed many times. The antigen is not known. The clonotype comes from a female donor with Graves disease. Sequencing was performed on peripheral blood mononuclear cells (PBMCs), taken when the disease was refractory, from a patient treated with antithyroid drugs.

The CDR3 bases are TGCAGTGCCACCTTCAGGGGGCGAGGGGAGACCCAGTACTTC. It specifies CSATFRGRGETQYF. V usage is TRBV20-1 and J usage is TRBJ2-5, with 8 positions matching TRBD1. This CDR3 contains 14 residues. From germline, CDR1 is DFQATT and CDR2 SNEGSKA (reference sequence). Trimming at V came to 6 bases and at J to 5 bases, leaving 11 bases not matched to a gene.